This is a list of T cell receptor beta chains from one sample in a study of blood T cells in healthy people across ages. TCRdb re-called the 5' RACE reads with MiXCR, one entry per CDR3 protein. The table has almost 800,000 distinct CDR3 sequences, 55% to 70% seen once. The sequenced sample consisted of blood. The receptors were sampled from a man aged 25 to 40 in good health. Both conserved end residues are part of each CDR3.

TRBV5-1	TRBJ2-4	CASSRTGGSKNIQYF
TRBV28	TRBJ1-2	CASSKGTQWLNYGYTF
TRBV28	TRBJ2-3	CASSLDRTSTDTQYF
TRBV20-1	TRBJ2-5	CSARDLTGVGTQYF
TRBV7-9	TRBJ2-3	CASSRPGDRGSDTQYF
TRBV6-5	TRBJ2-7	CASSSPVSEQYF
TRBV20-1	TRBJ2-3	CSASATRGAGDTQYF
TRBV5-1	TRBJ2-7	CASSVKGRSEQYF
TRBV29-1	.	CSAEDLESEQYF
TRBV29-1	TRBJ2-1	CSVERTSHEQFF
TRBV4-3	TRBJ2-7	CASSQGTGPYEQYF
TRBV6-5	TRBJ1-2	CASSYSIGGGYGYTF
TRBV11-2	TRBJ2-1	CASSLGTTFYNEQFF
TRBV7-3	TRBJ2-3	CASGQGGSDTQYF
TRBV28	TRBJ2-1	CASSTFSASGTLWHYNEQFF
TRBV5-1	.	CASSFSGGPGQAFFYEQYF
TRBV29-1	TRBJ2-1	CSVGRGLGEQFF
TRBV10-3	TRBJ1-1	CAISDESSNTEAFF
TRBV3-1	TRBJ2-4	CASSQIVSGGNIQYF
TRBV7-2	TRBJ2-2	CASSKGDRAGELFF
TRBV20-1	TRBJ2-5	CSAGSGSLLETQYF
TRBV3-1	TRBJ2-7	CASSQVFSGLSSDGAVYSYEQYF
TRBV20-1	TRBJ2-3	CSATPGTSGSTDTQYF
TRBV28	TRBJ2-5	CASNRDGERYF
TRBV29-1	TRBJ2-5	CSALGLAGGLPYF
TRBV5-1	TRBJ2-5	CASSLDWGGTQYF
TRBV7-2	TRBJ1-4	CASSLAPGTGGEKLFF
TRBV11-1	TRBJ2-5	CASSLVGGYQETQYF
TRBV6-2/TRBV6-3	TRBJ2-7	CASSSYPGTGTMYEQYF